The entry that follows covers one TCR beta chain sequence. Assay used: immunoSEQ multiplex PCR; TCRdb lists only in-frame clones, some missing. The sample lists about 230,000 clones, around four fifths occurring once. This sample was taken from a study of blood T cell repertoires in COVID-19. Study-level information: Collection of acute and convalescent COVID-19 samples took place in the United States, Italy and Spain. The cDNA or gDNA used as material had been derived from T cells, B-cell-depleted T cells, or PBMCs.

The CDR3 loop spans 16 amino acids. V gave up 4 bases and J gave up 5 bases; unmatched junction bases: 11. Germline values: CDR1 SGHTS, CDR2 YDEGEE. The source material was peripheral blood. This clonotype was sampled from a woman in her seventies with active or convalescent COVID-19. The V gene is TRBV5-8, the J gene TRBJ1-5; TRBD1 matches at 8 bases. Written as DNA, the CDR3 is TGTGCCAGCAGCCCGGACCCTGTACAGGGGGATCAGCCCCAGCATTTT. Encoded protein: CASSPDPVQGDQPQHF.